A single sample is the source of the 27 T cell receptor beta chains below, sequenced in a study of CXCR3-negative and CXCR3-positive naive CD8 T cells. Whole-study results and caveats: The study found more hydrophobic TRB CDR3s in CXCR3-positive naive cells than in CXCR3-negative naive cells.

The study made its TRB cDNA libraries by 5' RACE, adding UMI labels. TCRdb re-called the 5' RACE reads and gives one entry per CDR3 protein, without DNA. The table for this sample gives some 99,000 distinct CDR3 sequences. No antigen has been identified for these receptors. Input material: naive CXCR3+ CD8+ T cells from blood. The subset was: CD45RO-CCR7+CD27+CD95- naive CD8+ T cells expressing CXCR3 (TNR3+). Receptor source: a human donor in good health. Some clones in this sample may be carry-over from other donors' samples.

The chain recombines TRBV9 with TRBJ2-5; TCRdb designates TRBD2, a call that cannot be tested without DNA. Germline assignment: CDR1 SGDLS and CDR2 YYNGEE. CDR3 length equals 15 residues. The CDR3 loop reads CASSASSGAGETQYF.

V gene TRBV7-3 combines with J gene TRBJ2-3; absent DNA, TCRdb's TRBD2 call cannot be checked. The CDR3 spans 16 residues. Germline assignment: CDR1 SGHTA and CDR2 FQGTGA. The chain's CDR3 is CASSFLAGGRTDTQYF. The full variable domain, completed using reference TRBV7-3 and TRBJ2-3, is GAGVSQTPSNKVTEKGKYVELRCDPISGHTALYWYRQSLGQGPEFLIYFQGTGAADDSGLPNDRFFAVRPEGSVSTLKIQRTERGDSAVYLCASSFLAGGRTDTQYFGPGTRLTVL.

The chain recombines TRBV7-9 with TRBJ1-1; the D call from TCRdb, TRBD1, cannot be confirmed without DNA. Per the germline V gene, CDR1 is SEHNR and CDR2 is FQNEAQ (reference sequence). CDR3 size: 20 residues. The CDR3 sequence: CASSLPLWTGGFNGNTEAFF.

The chain has TRBV28 and TRBJ2-7; TCRdb indicates TRBD1, and absent DNA this call remains unverified. Germline V gene data show CDR1 as MDHEN and CDR2 as SYDVKM. There are 15 residues in the CDR3. This chain's CDR3 is CASRRQARSLYEQYF.

The chain couples TRBV4-1 to TRBJ1-1. The CDR3 consists of 16 residues. Germline loops: CDR1 MGHRA, CDR2 YSYEKL. The CDR3: CASSQDDWAMGTEAFF.

The chain carries TRBV6-6 and TRBJ1-2; TCRdb proposes TRBD1, but this gene call is untestable without DNA. The V gene's germline CDR1 is MNHNY and CDR2 SVGAGI (reference sequence). The CDR3 sequence is 15 residues long. CDR3: CASSLPGQNLYGYTF.

V gene TRBV7-6 combines with J gene TRBJ2-3; TCRdb's D call of TRBD1 is untestable without DNA. The CDR3 has 17 amino acids. Germline-derived CDR1 and CDR2 are SGHVS and FNYEAQ. CDR3 sequence reads: CASSNPSRGGAVDTQYF.

This rearrangement joins TRBV4-2 to TRBJ1-5; there is no DNA to check the TCRdb D call of TRBD1. Germline lookup yields CDR1 LGHNA and CDR2 YNFKEQ. The CDR3 totals 15 residues. CDR3 sequence: CASRPGTGGNQPQHF.

This chain links TRBV5-1 with TRBJ2-5. This CDR3 comprises 14 residues. In germline, CDR1 is SGHRS, CDR2 YFSETQ. The CDR3 spells CASSLAPDGETQYF.

This sequence joins TRBV7-2 and TRBJ1-1. The CDR3 is made up of 15 amino acids. Germline values: CDR1 SGHTA, CDR2 FQGNSA. Here the CDR3 reads CASSIYRGLNTEAFF.

This chain joins TRBV29-1 and TRBJ2-7. Germline V gives CDR1 SQVTM, CDR2 ANQGSEA. This CDR3 is 12 amino acids long. This CDR3 is CSVEERFHEQYF.

This chain uses TRBV29-1 with TRBJ1-4; there is no DNA to check the TCRdb D call of TRBD1. Germline V CDR1 and CDR2: SQVTM, ANQGSEA. The CDR3 loop spans 15 amino acids. This chain's CDR3 is CSPGPWDRGRVTPFF.

The chain couples TRBV27 to TRBJ2-1; without DNA, the TCRdb call of TRBD1 cannot be checked. This CDR3 contains 14 residues. CDR1 and CDR2 from the germline V gene are MNHEY and SMNVEV (reference sequence). CDR3 sequence: CASSWGQVYNEQFF.

The rearrangement links TRBV7-9 to TRBJ2-7; TCRdb's assignment of TRBD1 cannot be checked, as there is no DNA. The length of the CDR3 is 12 residues. Germline CDR1 is SEHNR and CDR2 is FQNEAQ (reference sequence). CDR3 sequence reads: CASSLVQAEQYF.

The chain's CDR3 is CSASGTGAYEQYF. The rearrangement joins TRBV20-1 to TRBJ2-7; TCRdb's D call of TRBD2 is untestable without DNA. Germline loops: CDR1 DFQATT, CDR2 SNEGSKA (reference sequence). The CDR3 covers 13 residues.

The chain links TRBV16 to TRBJ1-2; TCRdb outputs TRBD1, but without DNA this stays unchecked. CDR3 size: 16 residues. The germline gives CDR1 KGHSY, CDR2 FQNENV. The CDR3 region is CASSQRTGSGWDGYTF.

This rearrangement joins TRBV28 to TRBJ2-2; TCRdb designates TRBD1, a call that cannot be tested without DNA. The CDR3 extends over 12 amino acids. CDR1 is MDHEN and CDR2 is SYDVKM in the germline V gene. The CDR3 loop reads CASSTGTGELFF.

The chain's CDR3 is CASSPTQGGNTGELFF. The chain is built from TRBV7-9 and TRBJ2-2; TCRdb's assignment of TRBD1 cannot be checked, as there is no DNA. Germline CDR1 SEHNR, CDR2 FQNEAQ (reference sequence). The CDR3 extends over 16 amino acids. The full variable domain, rest sourced from reference TRBV7-9 and TRBJ2-2, is DTGVSQNPRHKITKRGQNVTFRCDPISEHNRLYWYRQTLGQGPEFLTYFQNEAQLEKSRLLSDRFSAERPKGSFSTLEIQRTEQGDSAMYLCASSPTQGGNTGELFFGEGSRLTVL.

V is TRBV12-3 or TRBV12-4 and J is TRBJ2-7; TCRdb gives TRBD2 as the D gene, but with no DNA this cannot be confirmed. The CDR3 is 13 residues long. The CDR3 loop is CASSLLAAYEQYF.

V is TRBV19 and J is TRBJ2-1. The CDR3 spans 13 residues. The V gene's germline CDR1 is LNHDA and CDR2 SQIVND (reference sequence). CDR3 protein: CASSPKGFNEQFF.

The V and J genes are TRBV10-3 and TRBJ2-3; TCRdb designates TRBD2, a call that cannot be tested without DNA. This CDR3 has 19 amino acids. CDR1 and CDR2 from the germline V gene are ENHRY and SYGVKD. The CDR3 is CAISGPSGGPHHSTDTQYF.

The chain uses TRBV4-2 and TRBJ2-7. The CDR3 has 14 amino acids. Germline values: CDR1 LGHNA, CDR2 YNFKEQ. The CDR3 spells CASSQERSYYEQYF.

The rearrangement uses TRBV6-2 or TRBV6-3 and TRBJ1-4. This CDR3 has 14 residues. Looked up from germline, CDR1 is MNHEY and CDR2 is SVGEGT. The CDR3 sequence: CASSYGIGREKLFF.

The genes are TRBV4-2 and TRBJ2-2. Germline CDR1 is LGHNA and CDR2 is YNFKEQ. The CDR3 runs to 19 residues. Here the CDR3 reads CASSQFLFAGGVNTGELFF.

CDR3 residues: CSVEKVRERARGYF. The V gene is TRBV29-1, the J gene TRBJ2-3; TCRdb lists TRBD1, though no DNA is available to test this call. The CDR3 loop spans 14 amino acids. The germline CDR1 and CDR2 sequences are SQVTM and ANQGSEA.

The V call is TRBV12-3 or TRBV12-4, the J call TRBJ2-7; TCRdb selects TRBD1, and the lack of DNA leaves this call unchecked. The CDR3 sequence is 12 residues long. This CDR3 reads CASSDRAFEQYF.

V and J are TRBV12-3 or TRBV12-4 and TRBJ2-3; no DNA is available, so the TRBD2 call from TCRdb remains unchecked. This CDR3 is built from 19 residues. The CDR3 sequence is CASSTQGGVWTSGTDTQYF.